Listed below are T cell receptor beta chains from one sample, sequenced in a study of blood T cell repertoires in COVID-19. The protocol was immunoSEQ multiplex PCR, while the TCRdb copy is restricted to in-frame clones and leaves out a portion. Of some 450,000 clones in the sample, 85% to 90% were seen once. Material: peripheral blood. All receptors derive from a man aged 18 to 29 with COVID-19, enrolled during active disease. The CDR3 runs from the conserved cysteine through the conserved F or W. Fields, in order: J gene, V gene, D gene, clone size, CDR3 DNA, CDR3 protein. A D gene is named only where the DNA matches it firmly. A clone size is listed for some rows: how often the clone was seen (once, few, many), or a class if it is expanded.

>TRBJ2-1|TRBV11-2|TRBD2|.
TGTGCCAGCAGCCGCAGCGGGAGGAGGTACAATGAGCAGTTCTTC
CASSRSGRRYNEQFF
>TRBJ2-7|TRBV6-5|TRBD2|few
TGTGCCAGCAGATCTAGCGGGACGTACGAGCAGTACTTC
CASRSSGTYEQYF
>TRBJ2-5|TRBV7-2|TRBD2|.
TGTGCCAGCAGCTTAGCGAGGAGACTAGCGGGGGGGCAAGAGACCCAGTACTTC
CASSLARRLAGGQETQYF
>TRBJ2-5|TRBV6-5|.|.
TGTGCCAGCAGTTACTCGACTTGGTACAGGGCAAGAGTCTACTTC
CASSYSTWYRARVYF
>TRBJ1-2|TRBV5-1|.|.
TGCGCCAGCAGCGTGGGAGCAACTAACTATGGCTACACCTTC
CASSVGATNYGYTF
>TRBJ2-1|TRBV18|.|.
TGTGCCAGCTCACCTTTGGGGACAACATCCTACAATGAGCAGTTCTTC
CASSPLGTTSYNEQFF
>TRBJ2-6|TRBV30|.|once
TGTGCCTGGAGCCGCTCCCGGGCTGGGGCCAACGTCCTGACTTTC
CAWSRSRAGANVLTF
>TRBJ1-6|TRBV12-5|TRBD1|.
TGTGCTAGTGGTTCCCACCCCGGGCAGGGGGCGAATTCACCCCTCCACTTT
CASGSHPGQGANSPLHF
>TRBJ1-1|TRBV2|.|.
TGTGCCAGCAGTGCCTGGCCCGAAGCTTTCTTT
CASSAWPEAFF
>TRBJ2-5|TRBV5-5|.|.
TGTGCCAGCAGCTTGGCGGGGACAACAGTGTACCAAGAGACCCAGTACTTC
CASSLAGTTVYQETQYF
>TRBJ2-1|TRBV27|.|.
TGTGCCAGCAGAAGGGGCTCCGAGCAGTTCTTC
CASRRGSEQFF
>TRBJ2-3|TRBV5-4|TRBD2|.
TGTGCCAGCAGCTCGGGACTAGCGGGGGTCCGCACAGATACGCAGTATTTT
CASSSGLAGVRTDTQYF
>TRBJ2-7|TRBV25-1|.|.
TGTGCCAGCAGTGAATTGAACAGCCCCTACGAGCAGTACTTC
CASSELNSPYEQYF
>TRBJ2-1|TRBV29-1|TRBD1|.
TGCAGCGTTGGTCGGGGACGGACAGGGAGCAATGAGCAGTTCTTC
CSVGRGRTGSNEQFF
>TRBJ2-7|TRBV27|.|.
TGTGCCAGCAGTTTTACGGCAGGGATTTTCTACGAGCAGTACTTC
CASSFTAGIFYEQYF
>TRBJ2-7|TRBV2|TRBD1|.
TGTGCCAGCAGTGAAAGGACAGGGTTGGGGGAGCAGTACTTC
CASSERTGLGEQYF
>TRBJ1-2|TRBV6-5|.|.
TGTGCCAGCAGTTACGGGCGGGAGGGGGGCTACACCTTC
CASSYGREGGYTF
>TRBJ1-3|TRBV5-1|TRBD1|.
TGCGCCAGCAGCCCCGGGACAGGGGGCAGAGGAAACACCATATATTTT
CASSPGTGGRGNTIYF
>TRBJ1-4|TRBV21-1|.|once
TGTGCCGGAGACAGGGATGGGAATGAAAAACTGTTTTTT
CAGDRDGNEKLFF
>TRBJ1-5|TRBV5-5|.|.
TGTGCCAGCAGTAATAAGAACATGGGAGACAATCAGCCCCAGCATTTT
CASSNKNMGDNQPQHF
>TRBJ2-3|TRBV7-9|TRBD2|few
TGTGCCAGCAGCTTAGCGTTTGAAACTAGCGGGAACACAGATACGCAGTATTTT
CASSLAFETSGNTDTQYF
>TRBJ2-5|TRBV5-1|.|.
TGCGCCAGCCAGGTACAGGGAAACCAAGAGACCCAGTACTTC
CASQVQGNQETQYF
>TRBJ2-2|TRBV7-9|.|.
TGTGCCAGCAGCGTGGGCAACACCGGGGAGCTGTTTTTT
CASSVGNTGELFF
>TRBJ1-4|TRBV30|TRBD1|.
TGTGCCTGGAGTGTGATGTTGACAGGGGGAGAAAAACTGTTTTTT
CAWSVMLTGGEKLFF
>TRBJ2-7|TRBV11-2|.|.
TGTGCCAGCAGCTTCGAGTCCTACGAGCAGTACTTC
CASSFESYEQYF
>TRBJ1-6|TRBV6-1|TRBD1|once
TGTGCCAGCAGTGAAGAAGTCAGGGGGCATTCACCCCTCCACTTT
CASSEEVRGHSPLHF
>TRBJ2-1|TRBV3-1/TRBV3-2|TRBD2|few
TGTGCCAGCAGCCAGGGGACTAGCGGATGGGATGAGCAGTTCTTC
CASSQGTSGWDEQFF
>TRBJ2-7|TRBV5-4|TRBD2|.
TGTGCCAGCAGCCCCCTAGCGGGAGTAAGATACGAGCAGTACTTC
CASSPLAGVRYEQYF
>TRBJ1-1|TRBV4-1|TRBD1|.
TGCGCCAGCAGCCACCTAGGACAGGGTGGCACTGAAGCTTTCTTT
CASSHLGQGGTEAFF
>TRBJ2-5|TRBV5-1|TRBD2|.
TGCGCCAGCAGTAGGAGCGGGGGGCAAGAGACCCAGTACTTC
CASSRSGGQETQYF
>TRBJ2-6|TRBV5-5|TRBD2|.
TGTGCCAGCAGCTTGGTTCTAGCGGGATCTGGGGCCAACGTCCTGACTTTC
CASSLVLAGSGANVLTF
>TRBJ2-7|TRBV6-5|.|.
TGTGCCAGCAGGAAAAGTGGACTATCCTACGAGCAGTACTTC
CASRKSGLSYEQYF
>TRBJ1-5|TRBV23-1|TRBD1|.
TGCGCCAGCAGACTGACAGGGACTAGGGGGATCAATCAGCCCCAGCATTTT
CASRLTGTRGINQPQHF
>TRBJ2-7|TRBV18|TRBD1|.
TGTGCCAGCTCTCCGGGACAGGGATGGGGTGAGAACGAGCAGTACTTC
CASSPGQGWGENEQYF
>TRBJ2-1|TRBV7-9|.|.
TGTGCCAGCAGCTTAGGAGACAGTGAGCAGTTCTTC
CASSLGDSEQFF